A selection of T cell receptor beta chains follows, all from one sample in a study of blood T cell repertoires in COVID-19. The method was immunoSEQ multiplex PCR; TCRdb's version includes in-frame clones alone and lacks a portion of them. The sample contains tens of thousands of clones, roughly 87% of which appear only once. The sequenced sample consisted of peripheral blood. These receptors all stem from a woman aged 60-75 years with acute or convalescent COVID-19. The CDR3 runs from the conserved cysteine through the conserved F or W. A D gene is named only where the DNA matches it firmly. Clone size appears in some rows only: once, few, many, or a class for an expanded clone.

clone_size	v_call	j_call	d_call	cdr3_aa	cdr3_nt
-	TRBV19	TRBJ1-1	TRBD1	CASKTGGMNTEAFF	TGTGCCAGTAAAACAGGGGGCATGAACACTGAAGCTTTCTTT
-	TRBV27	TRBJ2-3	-	CASSLRRAVTDTQYF	TGTGCCAGCAGTTTAAGGCGAGCGGTCACAGATACGCAGTATTTT
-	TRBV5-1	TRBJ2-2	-	CASSLGGSGELFF	TGCGCCAGCAGCTTAGGCGGATCCGGGGAGCTGTTTTTT
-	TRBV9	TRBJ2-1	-	CASRAEGNEQFF	TGTGCCAGCAGGGCAGAGGGCAATGAGCAGTTCTTC
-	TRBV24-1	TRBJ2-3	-	CATSVTGSSTDTQYF	TGTGCCACCAGTGTCACCGGGTCTAGCACAGATACGCAGTATTTT
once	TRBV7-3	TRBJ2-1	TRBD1	CASSSQGASSYNEQFF	TGTGCCAGCAGCTCACAGGGGGCTTCTTCCTACAATGAGCAGTTCTTC
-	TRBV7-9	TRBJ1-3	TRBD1	CASSHDRGVLGNTIYF	TGTGCCAGCAGCCATGACAGGGGCGTACTGGGAAACACCATATATTTT
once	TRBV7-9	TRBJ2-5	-	CASSFEAGSHPETQYF	TGTGCCAGCAGCTTTGAGGCCGGAAGCCACCCTGAGACCCAGTACTTC
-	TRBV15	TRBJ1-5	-	CATTGHLNQPQHF	TGTGCCACCACGGGACATCTCAATCAGCCCCAGCATTTT
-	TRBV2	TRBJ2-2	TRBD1	CASSERTGSTGELFF	TGTGCCAGCAGTGAGAGGACAGGGTCCACCGGGGAGCTGTTTTTT
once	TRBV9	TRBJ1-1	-	CASSVGDLQGFNTEAFF	TGTGCCAGCAGCGTAGGCGACCTCCAGGGTTTCAACACTGAAGCTTTCTTT
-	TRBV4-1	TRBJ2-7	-	CASSHLRDEQYF	TGCGCCAGCAGCCACCTCAGGGACGAGCAGTACTTC
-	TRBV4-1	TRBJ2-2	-	CASSQVGFTGELFF	TGCGCCAGCAGCCAAGTCGGGTTCACCGGGGAGCTGTTTTTT
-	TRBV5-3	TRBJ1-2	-	CARSLTGRISYGYTF	TGTGCCAGAAGCTTGACAGGGAGAATTTCCTATGGCTACACCTTC
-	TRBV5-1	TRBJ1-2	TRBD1	CASSPGQGAEGYTF	TGCGCCAGCAGTCCCGGACAGGGGGCGGAGGGCTACACCTTC
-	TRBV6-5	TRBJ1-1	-	CASSLIAGNTEAFF	TGTGCCAGCAGTCTTATAGCGGGGAACACTGAAGCTTTCTTT
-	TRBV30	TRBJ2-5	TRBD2	CAWRRGGTPQETQYF	TGTGCCTGGAGGCGGGGGGGCACTCCACAAGAGACCCAGTACTTC
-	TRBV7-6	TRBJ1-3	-	CASSPVFKENTIYF	TGTGCCAGCAGCCCGGTTTTTAAAGAAAACACCATATATTTT
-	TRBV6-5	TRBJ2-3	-	CASSYNRDGTDTQYF	TGTGCCAGCAGTTACAACAGGGACGGCACAGATACGCAGTATTTT
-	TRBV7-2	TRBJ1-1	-	CASSINRDPTEAFF	TGTGCCAGCAGCATTAACAGGGACCCCACTGAAGCTTTCTTT
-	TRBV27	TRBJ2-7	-	CASSFGSGYEQYF	TGTGCCAGCAGTTTTGGGAGCGGGTACGAGCAGTACTTC
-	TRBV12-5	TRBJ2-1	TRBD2	CASGLELAGNNEQFF	TGTGCTAGTGGTTTGGAATTAGCGGGGAACAATGAGCAGTTCTTC
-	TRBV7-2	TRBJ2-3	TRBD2	CASSNGAGGLTNTQYF	TGTGCCAGCAGCAATGGAGCGGGGGGCCTCACAAATACGCAGTATTTT
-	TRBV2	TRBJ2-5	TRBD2	CASSPGTSSVTQYF	TGTGCCAGCAGCCCCGGGACTAGCTCTGTGACCCAGTACTTC
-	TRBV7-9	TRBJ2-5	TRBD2	CASSFGGGRQETQYF	TGTGCCAGCAGCTTTGGCGGGGGACGCCAAGAGACCCAGTACTTC
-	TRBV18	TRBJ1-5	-	CASSPYQLDRGNQPQHF	TGTGCCAGCTCACCATACCAACTGGACAGAGGGAATCAGCCCCAGCATTTT
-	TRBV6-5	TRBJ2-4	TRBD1	CASSYSGTGENIQYF	TGTGCCAGCAGTTACTCGGGGACAGGGGAAAACATTCAGTACTTC
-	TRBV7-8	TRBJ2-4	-	CASSLGQGRNIQYF	TGTGCCAGCAGCTTAGGGCAGGGCCGAAACATTCAGTACTTC
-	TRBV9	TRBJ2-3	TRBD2	CASSLGLAGVDTQYF	TGTGCCAGCAGCTTAGGACTAGCGGGGGTCGATACGCAGTATTTT
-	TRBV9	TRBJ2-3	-	CASSVGTTSTDTQYF	TGTGCCAGCAGCGTAGGCACTACAAGCACAGATACGCAGTATTTT
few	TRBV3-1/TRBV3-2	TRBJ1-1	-	CASSRLGGATEAFF	TGTGCCAGCAGCCGCTTAGGGGGGGCTACTGAAGCTTTCTTT
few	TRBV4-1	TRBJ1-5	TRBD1	CASSYRQGTQPQHF	TGCGCCAGCAGCTACCGACAGGGGACGCAGCCCCAGCATTTT
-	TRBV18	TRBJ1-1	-	CASSPTRVAEAFF	TGTGCCAGCTCACCAACCAGGGTGGCTGAAGCTTTCTTT